The text below deals with one T cell receptor (beta chain). What it recognizes is unknown. This sample is part of a study of shared clonotypes between healthy human individuals. Overall study results and limits: What naive subsets generally showed was a larger estimated richness than memory subsets showed.

Once extracted for a subset, genomic DNA was divided evenly among several immunoSEQ plates. The protocol was immunoSEQ multiplex PCR, while the TCRdb copy is restricted to in-frame clones and leaves out a portion. The table lists more than 400,000 clones, around 96% of them singletons. Splitting of CD4+ cells produced CD45RA+ naive and CD45RA-negative memory subsets. The CDR3 is 16 amino acids. Germline CDR1 and CDR2: GTSNPN and SVGIG (reference sequence). V lost 2 bases and J lost 8, with 21 bases in between. The TCR comes from a woman aged 30 to 39 in good health. V and J are TRBV30 and TRBJ1-4; D might be TRBD1 (5 bases). Sequenced sample: naive CD4+ T cells sorted from blood. The subset is: CD45RA+ positively selected. CDR3 residues: CAWSTRQSFWGEKLFF. CDR3 DNA: TGTGCCTGGAGTACCCGCCAGTCCTTCTGGGGCGAAAAACTGTTTTTT.